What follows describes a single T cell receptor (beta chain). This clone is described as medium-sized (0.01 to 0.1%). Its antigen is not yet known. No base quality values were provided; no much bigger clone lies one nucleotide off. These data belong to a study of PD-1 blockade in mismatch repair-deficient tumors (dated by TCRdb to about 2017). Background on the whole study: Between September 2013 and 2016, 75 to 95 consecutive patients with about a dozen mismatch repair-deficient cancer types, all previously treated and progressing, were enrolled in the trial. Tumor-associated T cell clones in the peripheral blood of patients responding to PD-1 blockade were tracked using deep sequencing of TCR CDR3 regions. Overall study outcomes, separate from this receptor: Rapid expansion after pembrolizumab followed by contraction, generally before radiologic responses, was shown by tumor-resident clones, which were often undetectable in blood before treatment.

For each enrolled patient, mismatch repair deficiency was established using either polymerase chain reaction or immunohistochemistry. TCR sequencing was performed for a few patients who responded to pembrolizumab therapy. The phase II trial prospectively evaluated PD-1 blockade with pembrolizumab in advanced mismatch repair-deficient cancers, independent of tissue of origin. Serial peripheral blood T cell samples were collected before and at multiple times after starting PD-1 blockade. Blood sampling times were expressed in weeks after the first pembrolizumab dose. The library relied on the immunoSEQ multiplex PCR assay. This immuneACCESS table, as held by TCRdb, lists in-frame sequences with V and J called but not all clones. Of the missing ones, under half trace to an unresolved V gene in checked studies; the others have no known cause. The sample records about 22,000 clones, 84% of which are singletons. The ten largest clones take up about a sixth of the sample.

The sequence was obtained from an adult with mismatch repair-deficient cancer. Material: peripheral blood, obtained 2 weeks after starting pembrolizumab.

The CDR3 has the sequence CASSVQNANTGELFF. DNA sequence: TGTGCCAGCAGTGTACAGAACGCGAACACCGGGGAGCTGTTTTTT. Recombination joined TRBV2 with TRBJ2-2; no confident D gene assignment can be made. Reading the germline V gene gives CDR1 SNHLY and CDR2 FYNNEI. The junction carries 9 bases between V and J, which are trimmed by 4 bases and 0 bases respectively. From cysteine to phenylalanine, the CDR3 is 15 amino acids long. Only the CDR3 DNA stays, 45 bases, in frame from base 1.